This T cell receptor beta chain emerged from a study of response to subunit inactivated influenza vaccine. This clonotype was found a few times. What it binds is unknown. The ends lost 4 bases at V and 7 bases at J; junction bases unmatched: 1. Germline CDR1 and CDR2: MNHNY and SVGAGI (reference sequence). CDR3 length: 13 amino acids. Study-level findings and limits: Seasonal influenza vaccination, on each occasion, was suggested by the authors to recruit few new T cells.

Using its own MiXCR run on the RT-PCR reads, TCRdb lists one record per CDR3 protein. This repertoire shows over 650,000 distinct CDR3 sequences, roughly 20% found once; its top ten account for around 9.9%. The chain has TRBV6-6 and TRBJ2-7, with 13 nucleotides matching TRBD2. This TCR was sampled from a man aged 45-65 years who received an inactivated influenza vaccine. Material: PBMCs from blood, obtained 5 days after vaccination. Here the CDR3 DNA reads TGTGCCAGCAGTTCGGGACTAGCGGGAGAGCAGTACTTC. Protein sequence: CASSSGLAGEQYF.